These T cell receptor beta chains were read from a single sample in a study of cytomegalovirus exposure and HLA in healthy donors. TCRdb's table, derived via immunoSEQ multiplex PCR, lists solely in-frame clones and lacks some. In the table there are around 130,000 clones, almost 85% of which are singletons. The source material was PBMCs. All receptors derive from a woman aged 18-35 years in good health and CMV-seronegative. Each CDR3 is given with its conserved first and last residue.

length: 15
V: TRBV25-1
CDR3: CASSESGLVSNEQFF

length: 14
V: TRBV7-2
CDR3: CASSLRTGDQPQHF

length: 11
V: TRBV7-9
CDR3: CASSPGTEAFF

length: 15
V: TRBV5-6
CDR3: CASSPRRQGRNTIYF

length: 14
V: TRBV7-2
CDR3: CASSAQGARKGYTF

length: 15
V: TRBV6-5
CDR3: CASSYIPGSSYEQYF

length: 15
V: TRBV4-2
CDR3: CASSQDPGLAGEQYF

length: 11
V: TRBV30
CDR3: CAWKTGYGYTF

length: 17
V: TRBV23-1
CDR3: CASSQDYRVPHSYEQYF

length: 14
V: TRBV11-2
CDR3: CASSLLTGGYGYTF

length: 15
V: TRBV4-2
CDR3: CASSPSQGDNSPLHF

length: 13
V: TRBV18
CDR3: CASSRDTYQPQHF

length: 15
V: TRBV6-5
CDR3: CASSPLEMGRGEAFF

length: 15
V: TRBV18
CDR3: CASSPDGGVFPEAFF

length: 14
V: TRBV5-4
CDR3: CASSLPQGQNGYTF

length: 12
V: TRBV5-1
CDR3: CASTSTGVEAFF

length: 15
V: TRBV27
CDR3: CASGPRERVVSPLHF

length: 16
V: TRBV4-1
CDR3: CASSQGDRGLTDTQYF

length: 18
V: TRBV5-6
CDR3: CASSSDRGRGSGANVLTF

length: 15
V: TRBV6-5
CDR3: CASSFNSGVTDTQYF

length: 15
V: TRBV7-6
CDR3: CASSSRRGQTDTQYF